This TCR beta chain emerged from a study of blood T cell repertoires in COVID-19. Looking at the study overall: Acute-phase and convalescent COVID-19 samples originated in the United States, Italy and Spain.

This clone was detected many times. This table comes from immunoSEQ multiplex PCR, and its TCRdb copy is limited to in-frame clones, with some not included. The table records around 480,000 clones, roughly 87% of them present only once. This CDR3 is 15 amino acids long. Trimming stripped 5 bases from V and 6 bases from J, with 19 bases between. Germline V gene data show CDR1 as GTSNPN and CDR2 as SVGIG (reference sequence). Participant reports of clinical history set cohort assignment. Sequenced material: PBMCs or T cells enriched from blood (not recorded which). The chain is built from TRBV30 and TRBJ2-2; D is unresolved. This TCR was recovered from a woman between 18 and 29 years old who had recovered from COVID-19. The DNA of the CDR3 is TGTGCCTGGGACGGCGATCGCAGAGGCCCCGGGGAGCTGTTTTTT. Translation gives CAWDGDRRGPGELFF.